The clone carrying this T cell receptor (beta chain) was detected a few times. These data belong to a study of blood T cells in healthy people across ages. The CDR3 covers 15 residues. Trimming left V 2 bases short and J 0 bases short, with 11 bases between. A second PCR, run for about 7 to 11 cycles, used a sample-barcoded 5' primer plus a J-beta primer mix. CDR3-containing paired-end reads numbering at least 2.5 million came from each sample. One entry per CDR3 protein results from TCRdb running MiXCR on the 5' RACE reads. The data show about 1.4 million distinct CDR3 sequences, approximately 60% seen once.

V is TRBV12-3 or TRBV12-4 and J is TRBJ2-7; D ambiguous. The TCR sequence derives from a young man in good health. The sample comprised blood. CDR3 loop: CASSLYSLDSYEQYF. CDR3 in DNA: TGTGCCAGCAGTTTATACAGTCTGGACTCCTACGAGCAGTACTTC.